This T cell receptor beta chain emerged from a study of shared clonotypes between healthy human individuals. Study as a whole: A donor's plate count was three for CD4 naive and three for CD4 memory; CD8 naive had two and CD8 memory one.

This clone was recorded at least ten times. Antigen: not known. The authors ran the assay at deep level. The method was immunoSEQ multiplex PCR; TCRdb's version includes in-frame clones alone and lacks a portion of them. The sample lists approximately 330,000 clones; over 70% were seen once. Whole-study results and caveats: How much donors shared clonotypes was expected to be affected by sequencing depth.

The CDR3 extends over 15 amino acids. Trimming pared 3 bases from V and 5 bases from J, leaving 16 bases between. CDR1 is SGHTA and CDR2 is FQGTGA in the germline V gene. This receptor was obtained from a man aged 25 to 40 in good health. The sample was memory CD4+ T cells sorted from blood. Subset here: CD45RA-negative fraction. This rearrangement joins TRBV7-3 to TRBJ2-5; maybe TRBD2 (5 bases). The CDR3 DNA reads as TGTGCCAGCAGCTTCAGCGCGGGCCCGCTGGAGACCCAGTACTTC. Encoded protein: CASSFSAGPLETQYF.